This T cell receptor (beta chain) was observed in a study of blood T cell repertoires in COVID-19. Study-wide background: The cDNA or gDNA used as material had been derived from T cells, B-cell-depleted T cells, or PBMCs.

Methods used by the authors: Nucleated cell counts were estimated from reference gene primer amplification. TCRdb's copy holds only in-frame clones and misses some; the assay was immunoSEQ multiplex PCR. From that table come the V and J calls and clone size; the DNA was used to work out D and trimming. The data contain about 140,000 clones, 75% to 85% of them singletons. The CDR3 loop spans 13 amino acids. Germline V gene data show CDR1 as LGHDT and CDR2 as YNNKEL (reference sequence). Trimming shortened V by 2 bases and J by 5 bases, and 9 bases separated the two germline ends. The rearrangement uses TRBV3-1 (or the pseudogene TRBV3-2) and TRBJ1-1; D not resolved. The TCR was taken from a woman older than 75 with active or convalescent COVID-19. The specimen was peripheral blood. The CDR3 here is CASSQFGYTEAFF. In DNA, the CDR3 is TGTGCCAGCAGCCAATTCGGGTATACTGAAGCTTTCTTT.